This T cell receptor (beta chain) originates from a study of blood T cell repertoires in COVID-19. Study details: Sites in the United States, Italy and Spain provided acute and convalescent COVID-19 samples.

Assay used: immunoSEQ multiplex PCR; TCRdb lists only in-frame clones, some missing. The sample comprises under 250,000 clones, around 84% of which are singletons, and 11% rests with the top ten. Patients at the Seattle site were enrolled during active infection and followed longitudinally. From germline, CDR1 is SGHDN and CDR2 FVKESK. The V end was cut by 1 base, the J end by 0 bases, with 11 bases between. CDR3 size: 16 residues. The source is a man in his forties or fifties with COVID-19, enrolled during active disease. This chain uses TRBV14 with TRBJ2-3; possible D gene TRBD2, 6 bases. Sequencing was performed on peripheral blood. DNA for the CDR3: TGTGCCAGCAGCCAAGGGGCGGGACCTAGCACAGATACGCAGTATTTT. This codes for CASSQGAGPSTDTQYF.